One sample yielded the 5 T cell receptor beta chains listed below, sequenced in a study of glioma-infiltrating T cells after dendritic cell vaccination. This table comes from immunoSEQ multiplex PCR, and its TCRdb copy is limited to in-frame clones, with some not included. The profile covers tens of thousands of clones, with 75% to 90% appearing a single time and over 2% taken by the ten largest. Time point defined: after dendritic cell vaccination, including at tumor progression/relapse. The starting material was blood, obtained after dendritic cell vaccination. The source is a human donor with glioblastoma.

This clone occurred once. This chain links TRBV6-5 with TRBJ2-1; D might be TRBD2 (5 bases). CDR1 is MNHEY and CDR2 is SVGAGI in the germline V gene. Trimming stripped 1 base from V and 2 bases from J, with 9 bases between. The CDR3 runs to 15 residues. CDR3 coding DNA: TGTGCCAGCAGTTACTTTCGAGGGACCTACAATGAGCAGTTCTTC. This codes for CASSYFRGTYNEQFF.

DNA for the CDR3: TGCGCCAGCAGCCAAGGACTTTTAGGGGGAAACATTCAGTACTTC. As protein: CASSQGLLGGNIQYF. The J gene is TRBJ2-4, the V gene TRBV4-1; tentatively, D is TRBD1 (6 bases). Germline V gene lookup returns CDR1 MGHRA and CDR2 YSYEKL. The CDR3 has 15 residues. The ends were cut back, 1 base at V and 6 bases at J, with 13 bases in the middle.

The chain is built from TRBV5-6 and TRBJ1-2, with 10 bases fitting TRBD1. Unmatched junction bases numbered 8, after V lost 4 bases and J lost 5 bases. The length of the CDR3 is 15 residues. Germline V gene sequence: CDR1 SGHDT, CDR2 YYEEEE. The CDR3, as DNA: TGTGCCAGCAGCGATGGGACAGGGGCTCGGTATGGCTACACCTTC. This encodes CASSDGTGARYGYTF.

The chain recombines TRBV19 with TRBJ1-2; D perhaps matches TRBD1 (5 bases). V dropped 5 bases and J dropped 13 bases, with 20 bases sitting between them. The CDR3 sequence is 13 residues long. Germline loops: CDR1 LNHDA, CDR2 SQIVND (reference sequence). Here the CDR3 DNA reads TGTGCCAGTAGTCCGCCGGGGTCGGGGGAAGGCACCTTC. Amino acids: CASSPPGSGEGTF.

The chain uses TRBV5-4 and TRBJ1-4; D gene uncertain. The CDR3 spans 15 residues. V was pared by 1 base and J by 3 bases, with 10 bases between. Germline loops: CDR1 SGHNT, CDR2 YYREEE (reference sequence). This CDR3 reads CASSLSRDPNEKLFF. The CDR3 bases are TGTGCCAGCAGCTTGAGTCGAGATCCTAATGAAAAACTGTTTTTT.